Here is one TCR beta chain with its context. Its cognate antigen has yet to be identified. No base qualities exist here, and no much larger clone lies one base off it. Donors were healthy HIV-negative adults with no recently reported acute infections or vaccinations. Every donor was a Caucasian adult living in Nashville, Tennessee, USA. Magnetic negative selection was used to enrich CD4+ T cells, after which naive cells were positively selected on CD45RA and the negative fraction became the memory subset. Blood was obtained by leukapheresis, after which PBMCs were separated by Ficoll-Histopaque density gradient centrifugation and cryopreserved in liquid nitrogen vapor phase. Analytical flow cytometry was used to check the purity and quantity of every magnetically sorted T cell population. From each sorted fraction, genomic DNA was isolated and quantified by UV absorbance on a Nanodrop 2000c. The data were obtained in a study of shared clonotypes between healthy human individuals (TCRdb year 2020). Regarding the complete study: Three men and two women, aged 18 to 49 years, made up the cohort. For each donor, three plates each were used for CD4 naive and CD4 memory, two plates were used for CD8 naive, and one plate was used for CD8 memory. Between about 0.9 and 10 billion PBMCs per donor were obtained by leukapheresis. Libraries were prepared and TCR repertoires were sequenced by different laboratories using diverse techniques, in order to increase sequencing depth and limit assay-specific biases. To estimate repertoire size and how much clonotypes are shared between individuals, the study performed deep sequencing of blood TCR repertoires from a handful of healthy adults.

The paper as a whole reports these results and caveats: Pairwise subsampling led to the expectation that sequencing depth would affect the degree of clonotype sharing among donors. Because the study included only a small number of donors, the genetic and exposure-history diversity represented was limited. Only blood was sampled, and tissue TCR repertoires likely differ from those in blood. Across several donors, around 5.4% of naive CD4, approximately 3.6% of naive CD8, 2% to 2.5% of memory CD4, and approximately 0.42% of memory CD8 clonotypes were shared. Naive subsets generally had larger estimated clonotype richness than memory subsets did. Higher generation probabilities were observed for clonotypes shared by all four sorted-subset donors than for non-shared clonotypes. Rarefaction of sorted-subset datasets indicated incomplete sequencing despite the large sequencing depth.

Using the deep immunoSEQ assay, TCR CDR3 regions were amplified from genomic DNA by multiplex PCR. For each cell subset, the extracted genomic DNA was distributed evenly across all wells of several immunoSEQ 96-well plates, and each plate served as one replicate. Each replicate PCR for sorted subsets received around 200 ng genomic DNA, equal to 30,000 or so T cell genomes. Purified libraries were quantified with a Qubit 3.0 fluorometer, sized on a Bioanalyzer 2100, and re-quantified with the KAPA Library Quantification kit. Every immunoSEQ 96-well plate was sequenced on a separate single-read 150-cycle Illumina NextSeq 550 flow cell. For the original study's pipeline: Because the immunoSEQ output included only junctional sequences and no quality scores, the filtering could not be the same as the filtering used for full-length reads. Sequences were annotated with PyIR, a Python wrapper for IgBLAST v1.9, and V/J genes and CDR3 were assigned using IMGT germline references. Reads with weak V/J assignments (E-value above 1e-6), missing CDR3, stop codons, out-of-frame junctions, or ambiguous translated residues were removed. A V3J clonotype was defined by an identical inferred V gene, J gene, and CDR3 amino acid sequence. The percentage overlap between two repertoires was calculated by dividing the number of shared unique clonotypes by the size of the smaller repertoire. Three approaches were used to assess repertoire richness: RTK rarefaction, the Chao1 estimator, and Recon v2.1 estimates of unobserved clonotypes. Generation probabilities were computed with OLGA for all TCRbeta clonotypes obtained by the gDNA method from a handful of donors. TCRdb holds this immuneACCESS table with in-frame rearrangements only. Some clones are missing; in checked studies, unresolved V genes explain under half, and the rest has no known cause. That table furnishes V, J and clone size, whereas the DNA furnished D and trimming. This sample lists about 2.3 million clones; around 92% were detected once. The biggest ten clones account for 0.37% of the sample.

Taken from the germline V gene, the CDR1 and CDR2 loops are MGHDK and SYGVNS. The CDR3 numbers 13 residues from cysteine through phenylalanine. The sequence is cut down to CDR3 DNA, 39 bases in frame from base 1. The junction carries 11 bases between V and J, which are trimmed by 3 bases and 9 bases respectively. Sequences were obtained from naive CD4+ T cells from PBMCs. The cell subset or site label corresponds to: CD45RA+ positively selected. This sequence originates from a man aged 18 to 35 in good health. Some clones in this sample may be carry-over from other donors' samples. The chain was built from TRBV25-1 and TRBJ1-4, with the D gene uncertain. The sequenced DNA is TGTGCCAGCAGTGACTCGTGGGTTCAAAAACTGTTTTTT. It specifies CASSDSWVQKLFF.